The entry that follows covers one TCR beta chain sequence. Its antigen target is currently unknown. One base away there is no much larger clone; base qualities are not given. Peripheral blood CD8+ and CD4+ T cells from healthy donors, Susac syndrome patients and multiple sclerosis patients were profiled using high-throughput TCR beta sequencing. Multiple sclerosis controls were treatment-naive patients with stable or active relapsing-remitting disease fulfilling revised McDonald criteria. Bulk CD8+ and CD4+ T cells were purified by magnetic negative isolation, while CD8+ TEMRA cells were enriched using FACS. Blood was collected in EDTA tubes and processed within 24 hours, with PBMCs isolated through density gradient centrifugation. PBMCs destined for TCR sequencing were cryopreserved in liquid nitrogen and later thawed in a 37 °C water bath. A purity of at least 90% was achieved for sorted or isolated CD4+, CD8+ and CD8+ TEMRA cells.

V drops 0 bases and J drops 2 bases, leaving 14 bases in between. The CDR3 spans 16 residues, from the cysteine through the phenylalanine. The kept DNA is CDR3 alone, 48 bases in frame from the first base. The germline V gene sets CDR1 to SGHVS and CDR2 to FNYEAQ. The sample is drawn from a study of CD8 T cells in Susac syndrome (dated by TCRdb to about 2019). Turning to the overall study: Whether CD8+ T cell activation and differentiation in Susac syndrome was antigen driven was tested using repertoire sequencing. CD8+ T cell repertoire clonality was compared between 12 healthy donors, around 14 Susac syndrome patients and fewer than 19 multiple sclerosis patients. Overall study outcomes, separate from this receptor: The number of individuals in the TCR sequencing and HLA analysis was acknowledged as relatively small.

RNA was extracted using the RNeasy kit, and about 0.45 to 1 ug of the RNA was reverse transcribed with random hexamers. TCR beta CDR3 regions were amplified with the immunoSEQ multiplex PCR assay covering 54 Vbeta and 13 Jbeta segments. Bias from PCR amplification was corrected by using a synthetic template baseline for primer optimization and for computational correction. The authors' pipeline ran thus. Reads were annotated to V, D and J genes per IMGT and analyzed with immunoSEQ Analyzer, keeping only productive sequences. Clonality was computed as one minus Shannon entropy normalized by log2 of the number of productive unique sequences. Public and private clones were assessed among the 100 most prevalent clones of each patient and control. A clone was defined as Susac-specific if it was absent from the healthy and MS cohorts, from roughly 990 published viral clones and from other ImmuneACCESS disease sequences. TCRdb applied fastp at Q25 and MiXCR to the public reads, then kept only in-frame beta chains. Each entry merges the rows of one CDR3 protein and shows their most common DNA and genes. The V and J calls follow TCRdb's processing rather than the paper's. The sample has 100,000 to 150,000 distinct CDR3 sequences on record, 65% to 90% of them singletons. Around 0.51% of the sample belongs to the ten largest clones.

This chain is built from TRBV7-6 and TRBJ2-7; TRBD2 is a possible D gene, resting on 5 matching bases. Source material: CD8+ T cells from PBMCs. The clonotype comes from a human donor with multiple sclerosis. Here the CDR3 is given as CASSLARERLTYEQYF. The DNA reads TGTGCCAGCAGCTTAGCGCGTGAGCGGTTGACCTACGAGCAGTACTTC.